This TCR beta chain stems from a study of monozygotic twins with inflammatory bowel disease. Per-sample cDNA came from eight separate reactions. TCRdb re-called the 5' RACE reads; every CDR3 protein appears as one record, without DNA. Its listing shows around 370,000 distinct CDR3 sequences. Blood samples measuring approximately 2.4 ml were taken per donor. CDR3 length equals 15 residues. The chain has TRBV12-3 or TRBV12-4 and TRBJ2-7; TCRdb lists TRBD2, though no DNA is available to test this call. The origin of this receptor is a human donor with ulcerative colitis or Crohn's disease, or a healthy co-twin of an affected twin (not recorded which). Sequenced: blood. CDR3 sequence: CASSFAGLGGYEQYF.